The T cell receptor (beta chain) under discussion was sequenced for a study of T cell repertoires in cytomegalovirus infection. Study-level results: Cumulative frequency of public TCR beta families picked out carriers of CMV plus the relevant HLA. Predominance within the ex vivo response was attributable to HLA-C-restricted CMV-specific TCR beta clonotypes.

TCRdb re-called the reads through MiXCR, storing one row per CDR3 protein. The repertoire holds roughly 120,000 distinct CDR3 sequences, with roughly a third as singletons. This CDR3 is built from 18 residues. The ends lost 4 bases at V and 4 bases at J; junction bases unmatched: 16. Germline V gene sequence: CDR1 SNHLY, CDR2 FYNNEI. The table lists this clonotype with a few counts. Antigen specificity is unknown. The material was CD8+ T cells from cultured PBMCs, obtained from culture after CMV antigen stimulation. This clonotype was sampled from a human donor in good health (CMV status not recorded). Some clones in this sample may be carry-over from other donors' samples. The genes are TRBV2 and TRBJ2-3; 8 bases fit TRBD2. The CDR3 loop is CASSVTEPGLGVADTQYF. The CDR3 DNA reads TGTGCCAGCAGTGTAACAGAACCGGGACTAGGTGTCGCAGATACGCAGTATTTT.